This T cell receptor (beta chain) comes out of a study of blood T cell repertoires in COVID-19. The CDR3 loop spans 17 amino acids. The V gene's germline CDR1 is LGHNA and CDR2 YNFKEQ. V was trimmed by 0 bases and J by 4 bases, leaving 18 bases between them. Original methodology: The assay estimated nucleated cells by amplifying reference gene primers. This table comes from immunoSEQ multiplex PCR, and its TCRdb copy is limited to in-frame clones, with some not included. For V, J and clone size, that table is used; D and trimming come from the DNA. This table has 200,000 to 300,000 clones, around 86% appearing once.

This sequence joins TRBV4-2 and TRBJ1-2; possible D gene TRBD1, 5 bases. The source is a woman older than 75 with COVID-19, enrolled during active disease. Sample: peripheral blood. CDR3 bases: TGTGCCAGCAGCCAAGATCTCTTAAGGGGCTGGAGCTATGGCTACACCTTC. As protein: CASSQDLLRGWSYGYTF.